The 30 T cell receptor beta chains below all came from one sample that was sequenced in a study of patients and donors after allogeneic stem cell transplantation. One entry per CDR3 protein, called by TCRdb with MiXCR from the RT-PCR reads. The sample lists 920,000 or so distinct CDR3 sequences, about 20% occurring once. Sequenced input: blood, either unsorted or a sorted T cell fraction (not recorded which). The source is a human donor who was either an allogeneic HSCT recipient or a stem cell or donor lymphocyte infusion donor (not recorded which). It is not recorded whose cells these are; they may come from a transplant donor.

The chain combines TRBV9 with TRBJ2-1, with D maybe TRBD2 (5 bases). The germline V and J ends were trimmed by 3 bases and 7 bases, with 11 bases remaining between them. The CDR3 has 13 amino acids. Germline CDR1 SGDLS, CDR2 YYNGEE. The CDR3 protein is CASSAGLVNEQFF. For the CDR3, the DNA is TGTGCCAGCAGCGCCGGACTGGTTAATGAGCAGTTCTTC.

This clonotype has a handful of counts. The chain links TRBV12-3 or TRBV12-4 to TRBJ2-2, with D tentatively TRBD2 (5 bases). CDR3 length: 14 residues. Trimming shortened V by 8 bases and J by 1 base, and 11 bases separated the two germline ends. The CDR3 nucleotides are TGTGCCAGCGGGTTCCGGGGGAACACCGGGGAGCTGTTTTTT. Translated, it gives CASGFRGNTGELFF.

At least ten counts were recorded for this clonotype. The chain has TRBV7-9 and TRBJ1-2; TRBD1 aligns across 9 bases. Germline loops: CDR1 SEHNR, CDR2 FQNEAQ (reference sequence). Trimming cost V 6 bases and J 2 bases; bases outside gene matches: 4. The CDR3 runs 14 residues. CDR3 in amino acids: CASSPQGANYGYTF. CDR3 nucleotides: TGTGCCAGCAGTCCACAGGGGGCGAACTATGGCTACACCTTC.

This sequence joins TRBV20-1 and TRBJ2-4, with 8 bases that match TRBD1. The CDR3 sequence is 12 residues long. After removal of 5 bases from V and 8 bases from J, the junction contained 5 bases not matched to a gene. CDR1 and CDR2 from the germline V gene are DFQATT and SNEGSKA (reference sequence). Written as DNA, the CDR3 is TGCAGTGCTGGGGGACAGGCCGACATTCAGTACTTC. Amino acid sequence: CSAGGQADIQYF.

In this sample, this clonotype turned up many times. V and J are TRBV29-1 and TRBJ2-7; no definite D call. The germline V gene has CDR1 SQVTM and CDR2 ANQGSEA. The V gene lost 7 bases and the J gene lost 1 base, with 8 bases spanning the gap. This CDR3 contains 11 residues. CDR3 nucleotides: TGCAGCGCGAGTCAGTCCTACGAGCAGTACTTC. Encoded protein: CSASQSYEQYF.

The chain recombines TRBV4-2 with TRBJ2-2, with TRBD1 identical over 7 bases. V gave up 0 bases and J gave up 0 bases; unmatched junction bases: 4. This CDR3 is 17 amino acids long. Looked up from germline, CDR1 is LGHNA and CDR2 is YNFKEQ. DNA for the CDR3: TGTGCCAGCAGCCAAGATGGGACAGTCGCGAACACCGGGGAGCTGTTTTTT. It codes for CASSQDGTVANTGELFF.

V gene TRBV12-3 or TRBV12-4 combines with J gene TRBJ1-5; D ambiguous. The V and J ends lost 2 bases and 2 bases respectively, with 7 bases between them. The CDR3 extends over 14 amino acids. The CDR3 coding sequence is TGTGCCAGCAGTTTATATGTCGGCAATCAGCCCCAGCATTTT. Amino acid sequence: CASSLYVGNQPQHF.

This clonotype was recorded at least ten times. The V call is TRBV6-1, the J call TRBJ1-1; no firm D call. Trimming shortened V by 7 bases and J by 0 bases, and 9 bases separated the two germline ends. Germline CDR1 and CDR2: MNHNS and SASEGT. CDR3 length equals 13 residues. As DNA, the CDR3 is TGTGCCAGCAAAAGGTCCCTGAACACTGAAGCTTTCTTT. Translated, it gives CASKRSLNTEAFF.

This clonotype has a handful of counts. The V gene is TRBV6-2 or TRBV6-3, the J gene TRBJ1-1; D is unresolved. The V gene lost 0 bases and the J gene lost 2 bases, with 4 bases spanning the gap. There are 13 residues in the CDR3. The V gene's germline CDR1 is MNHEY and CDR2 SVGEGT. DNA of the CDR3: TGTGCCAGCAGTTACTCTGATAACACTGAAGCTTTCTTT. Translating it yields CASSYSDNTEAFF.

The chain employs TRBV6-5 and TRBJ1-1, with 7 bases matching TRBD1. Trimming took 0 bases from V and 5 from J; bases not matched to a gene: 9. Germline values: CDR1 MNHEY, CDR2 SVGAGI. The CDR3 contains 16 residues. The CDR3 loop reads CASSYSIFDRVTEAFF. CDR3 sequence (DNA): TGTGCCAGCAGTTACTCGATTTTTGACAGGGTGACTGAAGCTTTCTTT.

This clonotype was observed a handful of times. The chain recombines TRBV2 with TRBJ1-1; no reliable D call. CDR3 length equals 14 residues. The germline gives CDR1 SNHLY, CDR2 FYNNEI. Trimming took 4 bases from V and 0 from J, leaving 9 bases between them. The CDR3 DNA sequence: TGTGCCAGCAGTGGGACGGTGGTGAACACTGAAGCTTTCTTT. This gives the protein CASSGTVVNTEAFF.

This clonotype was counted a few times. This chain links TRBV6-1 with TRBJ2-3, with 11 bases identical to TRBD2. The V segment lost 6 bases and the J segment 4 bases; nucleotides outside the gene matches: 6. Germline V CDR1 and CDR2: MNHNS, SASEGT. The CDR3 has 15 amino acids. The chain's CDR3 is CASREISGGADTQYF. The CDR3 DNA is TGTGCCAGCAGAGAAATTAGCGGGGGGGCAGATACGCAGTATTTT.

This clonotype has more than one count but fewer than ten. The gene calls are TRBV7-9 and TRBJ1-2; D is ambiguous. CDR1 is SEHNR and CDR2 is FQNEAQ in the germline V gene (reference sequence). The CDR3 runs to 15 residues. Trimming removed 5 bases at V and 5 bases at J, with 18 bases between. The CDR3 region is CASSPWTGLQYGYTF. The CDR3 DNA sequence: TGTGCCAGCAGCCCCTGGACGGGTCTGCAGTATGGCTACACCTTC.

This clonotype was recorded a few times. The V call is TRBV6-1, the J call TRBJ1-3; D remains unclear. The CDR3 contains 15 residues. Deletions cut 6 bases from V and 3 bases from J, with 15 bases between. Looked up from germline, CDR1 is MNHNS and CDR2 is SASEGT. The CDR3 DNA reads as TGTGCCAGCAGGTCCAAGGGAGGTGGTGGAAACACCATATATTTT. Translation gives CASRSKGGGGNTIYF.

J is TRBJ1-6 and V is TRBV5-1; 9 bases agree with TRBD1. Germline loops: CDR1 SGHRS, CDR2 YFSETQ. The V gene end was trimmed by 2 bases and the J gene end by 8 bases; junction bases not matched to a gene: 5. The CDR3 has 15 amino acids. CDR3 in amino acids: CASSFGQGRDSPLHF. DNA of the CDR3: TGCGCCAGCAGCTTTGGACAGGGGAGGGATTCACCCCTCCACTTT.

The V call is TRBV6-1, the J call TRBJ2-3; perhaps TRBD1 as D (5 bases). The CDR3 totals 15 residues. V was cut by 5 bases and J by 4 bases, with 16 bases left in between. Germline V lookup: CDR1 MNHNS, CDR2 SASEGT. As DNA, the CDR3 is TGTGCCAGCAGTCCCCTCCTAGGGGCCCCAGATACGCAGTATTTT. This translates into CASSPLLGAPDTQYF.

About this clonotype: The junction differs from germline at one of its ends, possibly a read error. The chain employs TRBV7-3 and TRBJ2-5; perhaps TRBD2 as D (6 bases). Per germline, CDR1 SGHTA and CDR2 FQGTGA. This CDR3 contains 13 residues. In DNA, the CDR3 is TGTGCCAGCAGCTTAATGCGGGGTGAGAACCAGTACTTC. This codes for CASSLMRGENQYF.

As DNA, the CDR3 is TGCGCCAGCAGCCAAGCGATTGGGATCCAAGAGACCCAGTACTTC. Its protein product is CASSQAIGIQETQYF. The chain joins TRBV4-1 to TRBJ2-5; D remains ambiguous. The CDR3 is 15 amino acids. Germline V gives CDR1 MGHRA, CDR2 YSYEKL. V was trimmed by 1 base and J by 1 base, leaving 10 bases between them.

This clonotype appeared a few times. The CDR3: CSVDPTGTGNTEAFF. CDR3 bases: TGCAGCGTTGACCCCACGGGCACAGGGAACACTGAAGCTTTCTTT. The chain combines TRBV29-1 with TRBJ1-1; D is possibly TRBD1 (5 bases). The CDR3 covers 15 residues. Trimming took off 3 bases at V and 1 base at J, with 15 bases between the two ends. CDR1 and CDR2 from the germline V gene are SQVTM and ANQGSEA.

This clonotype was seen a handful of times. This sequence joins TRBV6-1 and TRBJ1-5, with D hard to call. V lost 7 bases and J 6 bases, leaving 10 bases between the germline ends. The CDR3 totals 12 residues. In germline, CDR1 is MNHNS, CDR2 SASEGT. In DNA form, the CDR3 reads TGTGCCAGCACCCCAGACACTCAGCCCCAGCATTTT. Translating it yields CASTPDTQPQHF.

This clonotype was seen a handful of times. The chain uses TRBV11-2 and TRBJ1-1; 7 bases fit TRBD1. CDR1 SGHAT and CDR2 FQNNGV come from the germline V gene. This CDR3 spans 18 amino acids. Germline trimming cut 5 bases from V and 4 bases from J; bases unmatched to any gene: 19. The CDR3, as DNA: TGTGCCAGCAGCCGACTAGGGGGCCGAAAGGGTACGAGCACTGAAGCTTTCTTT. This encodes CASSRLGGRKGTSTEAFF.

In this sample, this clonotype turned up a few times. The gene calls are TRBV12-3 or TRBV12-4 and TRBJ1-3; D gene uncertain. The V gene lost 2 bases and the J gene lost 2 bases, with 16 bases spanning the gap. The CDR3 has 17 residues. The CDR3: CASSLRTGKRAGNTIYF. In nucleotides, the CDR3 is TGTGCCAGCAGTTTACGGACGGGAAAAAGAGCTGGAAACACCATATATTTT.

The chain has TRBV19 and TRBJ1-2; the D is unclear. The germline gives CDR1 LNHDA, CDR2 SQIVND (reference sequence). V dropped 10 bases and J dropped 0 bases, with 6 bases sitting between them. This CDR3 region has 11 residues. The CDR3 is CATEANYGYTF. In nucleotides, the CDR3 is TGTGCCACCGAAGCTAACTATGGCTACACCTTC.

This clonotype was observed many times. This chain connects TRBV5-1 to TRBJ2-1; D is ambiguous. Germline V lookup: CDR1 SGHRS, CDR2 YFSETQ. V lost 1 base and J lost 7, with 18 bases in between. This CDR3 has 16 residues. The CDR3: CASSLSRSSQRNEQFF. CDR3 coding DNA: TGCGCCAGCAGCTTGAGTCGGTCGTCCCAAAGAAATGAGCAGTTCTTC.

This rearrangement joins TRBV12-3 or TRBV12-4 to TRBJ2-3; the match to TRBD1 covers 7 bases. This CDR3 is built from 14 residues. Trimming took 2 bases from V and 4 from J; bases not matched to a gene: 3. CDR3 sequence (DNA): TGTGCCAGCAGTTTAATTCAGGGGGCAGATACGCAGTATTTT. The encoded protein is CASSLIQGADTQYF.

The chain carries TRBV6-1 and TRBJ2-7, with 7 bases identical to TRBD1. This CDR3 region has 13 residues. Per germline, CDR1 MNHNS and CDR2 SASEGT. Trimming at V came to 6 bases and at J to 4 bases, leaving 6 bases not matched to a gene. In nucleotides, the CDR3 is TGTGCCAGCAGCCGGGACAGTGAATACGAGCAGTACTTC. It encodes CASSRDSEYEQYF.

This chain connects TRBV6-1 to TRBJ1-4; 7 bases are a match to TRBD1. The CDR3 loop spans 15 amino acids. V was pared by 3 bases and J by 3 bases, with 4 bases of the junction left unmatched. Germline V gene data show CDR1 as MNHNS and CDR2 as SASEGT. CDR3 sequence (DNA): TGTGCCAGCAGTGAGACAGGGTTGTCTAATGAAAAACTGTTTTTT. This encodes CASSETGLSNEKLFF.

This clonotype was counted a few times. This chain uses TRBV15 with TRBJ2-1; no definite D call. V lost 0 bases, J lost 1 base, and 10 bases lay in between. Germline CDR1 reads LNHNV; CDR2 reads YYDKDF (reference sequence). This CDR3 has 16 amino acids. The CDR3 DNA is TGTGCCACCAGCAGAGATAGGGCATTATCCTACAATGAGCAGTTCTTC. Translation: CATSRDRALSYNEQFF.

This chain joins TRBV6-2 or TRBV6-3 and TRBJ2-7; the match to TRBD1 covers 8 bases. The trim removed 5 bases at V and 0 bases at J, leaving 9 bases unmatched. Germline V gene lookup returns CDR1 MNHEY and CDR2 SVGEGT. This CDR3 has 16 residues. CDR3 in DNA: TGTGCCAGCAGTAGACAGGGGTCTAGGATCTCCTACGAGCAGTACTTC. This encodes CASSRQGSRISYEQYF.

The chain joins TRBV9 to TRBJ2-5; TRBD1 agrees at 8 bases. The CDR3 spans 15 residues. Germline V gene sequence: CDR1 SGDLS, CDR2 YYNGEE. V shed 0 bases, J shed 5 bases, and the junction held 6 bases outside the gene matches. The CDR3 protein is CASSVAPGGKETQYF. CDR3 sequence (DNA): TGTGCCAGCAGCGTAGCTCCAGGGGGCAAGGAGACCCAGTACTTC.